This T cell receptor beta chain comes out of a study of T-cell reconstitution after alpha-beta-depleted transplantation in children. Study findings and constraints: At the one-year point after transplant, T-cell counts and TCRbeta diversity were found to come mostly from T cells that had been newly produced. The study reportedly traced alpha-beta T cells about two months after transplant to several hundred expanded graft clones.

Note on this clonotype: No antigen is known for it.

Molecular barcoding with unique molecular identifiers was used for the TCRbeta library. Each CDR3 protein is one row after TCRdb ran MiXCR on the PCR reads. Of about 590,000 distinct CDR3 sequences listed, 10% to 15% are singletons. Here the sequenced sample was PBMCs, mostly from graft donor cells, taken 360 days after TCRalphabeta/CD19-depleted stem cell transplant. This TCR derives from a male patient younger than 18 who had a stem cell transplant for acute myeloid leukemia, so the T cells may come from the graft donor.

CDR3 in DNA: TGTGCCAGCAGCTTGGAGGCTAGCGGGCCCAATGAGCAGTTCTTC. This codes for CASSLEASGPNEQFF. This rearrangement joins TRBV7-2 to TRBJ2-1; 8 bases align to TRBD2. The germline V gene has CDR1 SGHTA and CDR2 FQGNSA. The CDR3 sequence is 15 residues long. With V trimmed by 3 bases and J by 6 bases, 7 bases remained unmatched.